The sequence of this T cell receptor (beta chain) was determined in a study of radiotherapy plus CTLA-4 blockade in lung cancer. CDR3 length: 14 residues. Germline V lookup: CDR1 MNHEY, CDR2 SVGAGI. The V segment lost 5 bases and the J segment 3 bases; nucleotides outside the gene matches: 4. Repertoires were generated with immunoSEQ multiplex PCR, while TCRdb's copy carries only in-frame clones and drops some. The data hold 71,000 or so clones, with roughly 86% observed a single time. Sequences were derived from peripheral blood, sampled from a patient treated with radiotherapy plus ipilimumab. V and J are TRBV6-5 and TRBJ2-7; 10 bases fit TRBD1. The receptor's source is a human donor with non-small cell lung cancer who had stable disease on radiotherapy plus ipilimumab. The CDR3 DNA sequence: TGTGCCAGCAGTGTTGGGGACAGGGGCTACGAGCAGTACTTC. Its translation: CASSVGDRGYEQYF.